These 6 T cell receptor beta chains were all obtained from the same sample, sequenced in a study of shared clonotypes between healthy human individuals. Sequencing used immunoSEQ multiplex PCR; TCRdb keeps in-frame clones, though not all of them. The sample shows around 600,000 clones, approximately 95% of them seen only once. CD8 cells regarded as naive lacked CD45RO, were positively chosen for CCR7, and omitted terminally differentiated effector memory CD45RA+ cells. What was sequenced was naive CD8+ T cells sorted from blood. The receptors shown here come from a woman in her 30s in good health.

The gene calls are TRBV5-8 and TRBJ2-7, with TRBD1 matching 7 bases. The CDR3 is 15 amino acids. Losses at the gene ends were 4 bases for V and 3 bases for J; bases not matched to a gene: 10. Germline V gene lookup returns CDR1 SGHTS and CDR2 YDEGEE. CDR3 sequence: CASSQPRDSRYEQYF. The CDR3 coding sequence is TGTGCCAGCAGCCAACCCCGGGACAGCCGCTACGAGCAGTACTTC.

V and J are TRBV19 and TRBJ2-1; TRBD2 aligns across 10 bases. CDR1 and CDR2 from the germline V gene are LNHDA and SQIVND (reference sequence). CDR3 size: 15 residues. Trimming took 3 bases from V and 6 from J; bases not matched to a gene: 5. This chain's CDR3 is CASSILAGETNEQFF. The CDR3 bases are TGTGCCAGTAGTATCCTAGCGGGAGAAACCAATGAGCAGTTCTTC.

The chain joins TRBV15 to TRBJ1-4; tentative D call: TRBD1 (6 bases). The V end lost 1 base, the J end lost 8 bases, and 14 bases lay between the germline ends. This CDR3 is built from 15 residues. Germline V lookup: CDR1 LNHNV, CDR2 YYDKDF (reference sequence). CDR3 nucleotide sequence: TGTGCCACCAGCAGAGGTCCAGGGGAAGGCGAAAAACTGTTTTTT. It translates to CATSRGPGEGEKLFF. The full variable domain, in which reference TRBV15 and TRBJ1-4 provide the parts outside the CDR3, is DAMVIQNPRYQVTQFGKPVTLSCSQTLNHNVMYWYQQKSSQAPKLLFHYYDKDFNNEADTPDNFQSRRPNTSFCFLDIRSPGLGDTAMYLCATSRGPGEGEKLFFGSGTQLSVL.

V is TRBV2 and J is TRBJ1-2, with D unclear. The CDR3 spans 12 residues. Trimming removed 7 bases from V and 8 bases from J, with 14 bases in between. Germline V CDR1 and CDR2: SNHLY, FYNNEI. In DNA form, the CDR3 reads TGTGCCAGCACCACCGGAATACAGGGCTACACCTTC. It is translated as CASTTGIQGYTF. Full variable domain (rest looked up from reference TRBV2 and TRBJ1-2): EPEVTQTPSHQVTQMGQEVILRCVPISNHLYFYWYRQILGQKVEFLVSFYNNEISEKSEIFDDQFSVERPDGSNFTLKIRSTKLEDSAMYFCASTTGIQGYTFGSGTRLTVV.

CDR3 sequence: CASSVGDTSAGEQYF. CDR3 nucleotide sequence: TGTGCCAGCAGCGTAGGGGACACGTCGGCTGGCGAGCAGTACTTC. The chain uses TRBV9 and TRBJ2-7, with a weak D call TRBD1 (6 bases). V was pared by 0 bases and J by 6 bases, with 16 bases between. The CDR3 totals 15 residues. Germline V gives CDR1 SGDLS, CDR2 YYNGEE.

This clone was seen only once. V is TRBV27 and J is TRBJ1-1, with D possibly TRBD1 on 5 matching bases. The ends were cut back, 7 bases at V and 7 bases at J, with 10 bases in the middle. CDR1 MNHEY and CDR2 SMNVEV come from the germline V gene (reference sequence). This CDR3 is 11 amino acids long. The CDR3 DNA is TGTGCCAGCATGGGGGTGGGTGAAGCTTTCTTT. Amino acids: CASMGVGEAFF.